One sample yielded the 29 T cell receptor beta chains listed below, sequenced in a study of blood T cell repertoires in COVID-19. TCRdb's table, derived via immunoSEQ multiplex PCR, lists solely in-frame clones and lacks some. The sample lists 90,000 to 120,000 clones, 88% occurring once. Sequences were obtained from peripheral blood. The receptors were gathered from a human donor in a cohort sampled during active COVID-19.

This clone was seen a single time. This chain joins TRBV24-1 and TRBJ2-3, with TRBD1 matching over 7 bases. CDR3 length: 14 residues. With V trimmed by 9 bases and J by 2 bases, 7 bases remained unmatched. Germline CDR1 reads KGHDR; CDR2 reads SFDVKD. The CDR3 bases are TGTGCCACCGCTTCGGGGACAGCCACAGATACGCAGTATTTT. This sequence encodes CATASGTATDTQYF.

The CDR3 is CAGSSGTYEQYF. The DNA of the CDR3 is TGTGCCGGTTCTAGCGGGACCTACGAGCAGTACTTC. The chain uses TRBV2 and TRBJ2-7; TRBD2 matches 9 bases. CDR1 and CDR2 (germline): SNHLY, FYNNEI. Trimming removed 11 bases from V and 2 bases from J; junction bases left unmatched: 4. The CDR3 extends over 12 amino acids.

This clone was recorded once. The rearrangement links TRBV18 to TRBJ2-3; 9 bases fit TRBD2. Trimming at V came to 4 bases and at J to 0 bases, leaving 2 bases not matched to a gene. The CDR3 is 15 residues long. Germline-derived CDR1 and CDR2 are KGHSH and LQKENI. The CDR3 region has the DNA TGTGCCAGCTCACGACTAGCGGCTAGCACAGATACGCAGTATTTT. This encodes CASSRLAASTDTQYF.

V gene TRBV18 combines with J gene TRBJ2-1, with D possibly TRBD1 on 6 matching bases. Between the trimmed V and J ends, which lost 3 bases and 5 bases, there was a span of 17 bases. The CDR3 has 16 residues. Looked up from germline, CDR1 is KGHSH and CDR2 is LQKENI. CDR3 in amino acids: CASSPQVAQGNNEQFF. The CDR3 DNA sequence: TGTGCCAGCTCACCCCAAGTCGCACAGGGAAACAATGAGCAGTTCTTC.

This chain connects TRBV9 to TRBJ2-6; a possible D gene is TRBD1 (6 bases). Deletions cut 3 bases from V and 4 bases from J, with 14 bases between. This CDR3 is 16 amino acids long. CDR1 is SGDLS, CDR2 YYNGEE, per germline. The CDR3: CASSASDRIGANVLTF. In DNA, the CDR3 is TGTGCCAGCAGCGCCAGCGACAGGATCGGGGCCAACGTCCTGACTTTC.

This clone was counted once. The genes are TRBV6-4 and TRBJ1-3; possible D gene TRBD1, 5 bases. The CDR3 is 15 residues long. Trimming left V 0 bases short and J 2 bases short, with 8 bases between. Germline-derived CDR1 and CDR2 are MRHNA and SNTAGT. CDR3 protein: CASSDSKGAGNTIYF. The CDR3, as DNA: TGTGCCAGCAGTGACTCGAAAGGGGCTGGAAACACCATATATTTT.

The chain has TRBV6-5 and TRBJ2-3; 10 bases agree with TRBD2. The CDR3 has 16 residues. Germline V CDR1 and CDR2: MNHEY, SVGAGI. Losses at the gene ends were 3 bases for V and 2 bases for J; bases not matched to a gene: 5. Here the CDR3 reads CASSYTLAGTTDTQYF. The CDR3 nucleotides are TGTGCCAGCAGTTATACACTAGCGGGGACCACAGATACGCAGTATTTT.

The chain employs TRBV15 and TRBJ2-1; perhaps TRBD2 as D (6 bases). V was clipped by 1 base and J by 0 bases, with 7 bases between them. Germline assignment: CDR1 LNHNV and CDR2 YYDKDF (reference sequence). The CDR3 extends over 15 amino acids. CDR3 protein: CATSRVGGSYNEQFF. CDR3 sequence (DNA): TGTGCCACCAGCAGAGTCGGGGGCTCCTACAATGAGCAGTTCTTC. Full variable domain (missing parts from reference TRBV15 and TRBJ2-1): DAMVIQNPRYQVTQFGKPVTLSCSQTLNHNVMYWYQQKSSQAPKLLFHYYDKDFNNEADTPDNFQSRRPNTSFCFLDIRSPGLGDTAMYLCATSRVGGSYNEQFFGPGTRLTVL.

In its sample, this clone was seen once. The CDR3 reads CASSPGQGRGQPQHF. As DNA, the CDR3 is TGTGCCAGCTCGCCGGGACAGGGTAGGGGGCAGCCCCAGCATTTT. This chain connects TRBV18 to TRBJ1-5; 9 bases map to TRBD1. The CDR3 runs 15 residues. Germline V gene sequence: CDR1 KGHSH, CDR2 LQKENI. With V trimmed by 6 bases and J by 7 bases, 10 bases remained unmatched.

The chain joins TRBV19 to TRBJ2-5; D gene uncertain. Germline CDR1 and CDR2: LNHDA and SQIVND (reference sequence). The CDR3 is 12 residues long. The V end was cut by 0 bases, the J end by 8 bases, with 7 bases between. In DNA form, the CDR3 reads TGTGCCAGTAGTATAGACCAGACTACCCAGTACTTC. It encodes CASSIDQTTQYF.

In its sample, this clone was seen a few times. The CDR3 is CASREQINQPQHF. The CDR3 DNA reads as TGCGCCAGCAGGGAACAGATAAATCAGCCCCAGCATTTT. The chain links TRBV23-1 to TRBJ1-5, with unresolved D. TRBV23-1 carries the ORF label, with uncertain function. CDR3 length equals 13 residues. V lost 6 bases and J lost 4, with 10 bases in between.

This clone has a handful of counts. The V and J genes are TRBV6-5 and TRBJ2-7; D is uncertain. The CDR3 contains 13 residues. Trimming shortened V by 9 bases and J by 0 bases, and 12 bases separated the two germline ends. Germline values: CDR1 MNHEY, CDR2 SVGAGI. For the CDR3, the DNA is TGTGCCAGTACTCAGGTTTTCTCCTACGAGCAGTACTTC. It specifies CASTQVFSYEQYF.

The chain employs TRBV6-5 and TRBJ2-1; 12 positions match TRBD2. This CDR3 region has 15 residues. The ends lost 5 bases at V and 8 bases at J; junction bases unmatched: 7. Germline CDR1 and CDR2: MNHEY and SVGAGI. CDR3 coding DNA: TGTGCCAGCAGTCGACCTAGCGGGAGGGCCGATGAGCAGTTCTTC. Translation gives CASSRPSGRADEQFF.

The J gene is TRBJ2-3, the V gene TRBV27, with 8 bases lining up with TRBD1. The germline V gene has CDR1 MNHEY and CDR2 SMNVEV (reference sequence). This CDR3 has 14 residues. V was pared by 2 bases and J by 5 bases, with 3 bases of the junction left unmatched. The CDR3 nucleotides read TGTGCCAGCAGTTTAAAGACAGGGGAAGATACGCAGTATTTT. It codes for CASSLKTGEDTQYF.

The J gene is TRBJ2-2, the V gene TRBV6-4; 8 positions match TRBD2. This CDR3 comprises 14 residues. The trim removed 8 bases at V and 6 bases at J, leaving 8 bases unmatched. Germline V gene data show CDR1 as MRHNA and CDR2 as SNTAGT. Written as DNA, the CDR3 is TGTGCCAGCCGAAGCGGGAGTGAGGCCGGGGAGCTGTTTTTT. This gives the protein CASRSGSEAGELFF.

The chain links TRBV11-2 to TRBJ1-1; perhaps TRBD1 as D (5 bases). With 7 bases removed from V and 4 bases from J, the gap between germline ends came to 16 bases. The CDR3 extends over 14 amino acids. Germline V gives CDR1 SGHAT, CDR2 FQNNGV. The chain's CDR3 is CASMTDPGGTEAFF. In nucleotides, the CDR3 is TGTGCCAGCATGACGGACCCGGGGGGCACTGAAGCTTTCTTT.

The V gene is TRBV6-5, the J gene TRBJ2-5, with a weak D call TRBD2 (5 bases). CDR1 and CDR2 (germline): MNHEY, SVGAGI. This CDR3 has 14 residues. Trimming took 6 bases from V and 2 from J, leaving 13 bases between them. This CDR3 is CASSLGSAQETQYF. CDR3 bases: TGTGCCAGCAGCCTGGGTAGCGCGCAAGAGACCCAGTACTTC.

This sequence joins TRBV19 and TRBJ1-4; D is perhaps TRBD1 (6 bases). Trimming removed 10 bases from V and 10 bases from J, with 22 bases in between. This CDR3 is 14 amino acids long. The germline V gene encodes CDR1 LNHDA and CDR2 SQIVND (reference sequence). In DNA, the CDR3 is TGTGCCACCGCCCTAGGGAGGGGGGAAGGAAAACTGTTTTTT. Translation: CATALGRGEGKLFF. The full variable domain, in which reference TRBV19 and TRBJ1-4 provide the parts outside the CDR3, is DGGITQSPKYLFRKEGQNVTLSCEQNLNHDAMYWYRQDPGQGLRLIYYSQIVNDFQKGDIAEGYSVSREKKESFPLTVTSAQKNPTAFYLCATALGRGEGKLFFGSGTQLSVL.

This sequence joins TRBV27 and TRBJ2-3; tentatively, D is TRBD2 (8 bases). Germline CDR1 reads MNHEY; CDR2 reads SMNVEV (reference sequence). This CDR3 contains 15 residues. The germline V and J ends were trimmed by 8 bases and 4 bases, with 19 bases remaining between them. CDR3 DNA: TGTGCCAGCTCCTTTAGCGGGACAGCCCCAGATACGCAGTATTTT. It codes for CASSFSGTAPDTQYF.

This chain links TRBV7-8 with TRBJ2-5; 9 nucleotides line up with TRBD2. Germline CDR1 reads SGHVS; CDR2 reads FQNEAQ. CDR3 length: 14 residues. Losses at the gene ends were 3 bases for V and 1 base for J; bases not matched to a gene: 0. Written as DNA, the CDR3 is TGTGCCAGCAGCTTGACTAGCGGCCAAGAGACCCAGTACTTC. Its translation: CASSLTSGQETQYF. The variable domain in full, completed from reference TRBV7-8 and TRBJ2-5, reads GAGVSQSPRYKVAKRGQDVALRCDPISGHVSLFWYQQALGQGPEFLTYFQNEAQLDKSGLPSDRFFAERPEGSVSTLKIQRTQQEDSAVYLCASSLTSGQETQYFGPGTRLLVL.

V and J are TRBV7-3 and TRBJ2-2, with TRBD2 matching over 8 bases. The CDR3 is 16 amino acids. Germline V gene sequence: CDR1 SGHTA, CDR2 FQGTGA. With V trimmed by 5 bases and J by 6 bases, 11 bases remained unmatched. The CDR3 protein is CASSATGGGRPGELFF. As DNA, the CDR3 is TGTGCCAGCAGCGCGACCGGCGGGGGGCGGCCCGGGGAGCTGTTTTTT.

In its sample, this clone was seen many times. The genes are TRBV19 and TRBJ1-5; maybe TRBD1 (5 bases). The germline V and J ends were trimmed by 5 bases and 6 bases, with 11 bases remaining between them. Germline values: CDR1 LNHDA, CDR2 SQIVND (reference sequence). This CDR3 comprises 13 residues. The DNA of the CDR3 is TGTGCCAGTAGTCCTTGGGGGGGTCAGCCCCAGCATTTT. Protein sequence: CASSPWGGQPQHF.

This clone was recorded once. The genes are TRBV25-1 and TRBJ1-2; unclear D gene. CDR1 and CDR2 from the germline V gene are MGHDK and SYGVNS. This CDR3 spans 12 amino acids. V was trimmed by 2 bases and J by 6 bases, leaving 7 bases between them. The chain's CDR3 is CASSEHGNGYTF. The CDR3 bases are TGTGCCAGCAGTGAACACGGGAATGGCTACACCTTC.

This clone showed up many times. The CDR3 here is CASSLPGHNYGYTF. The CDR3 DNA follows: TGTGCCAGCAGCCTACCGGGACATAACTATGGCTACACCTTC. The chain couples TRBV3-1 (or the pseudogene TRBV3-2) to TRBJ1-2, with a possible D match to TRBD1 (6 bases). The V end was cut by 4 bases, the J end by 1 base, with 10 bases between. The CDR3 has 14 residues. Germline V lookup: CDR1 LGHDT, CDR2 YNNKEL (reference sequence).

This clone was counted a single time. The chain is built from TRBV19 and TRBJ1-1, with 8 bases identical to TRBD1. The CDR3 length is 13 residues. V lost 11 bases and J lost 6; bases outside the gene matches: 11. Per germline, CDR1 LNHDA and CDR2 SQIVND (reference sequence). CDR3 nucleotides: TGTGCCGGATCAACAGGGGGTTTTGCTGAAGCTTTCTTT. It yields the protein CAGSTGGFAEAFF.

The chain is built from TRBV5-1 and TRBJ2-7, with 7 positions matching TRBD1. Germline CDR1 is SGHRS and CDR2 is YFSETQ. Germline trimming cut 3 bases from V and 2 bases from J; bases unmatched to any gene: 5. The CDR3 loop spans 14 amino acids. The CDR3 is CASSSTGETYEQYF. Here the CDR3 DNA reads TGCGCCAGCAGCTCAACAGGGGAGACCTACGAGCAGTACTTC.

The chain's CDR3 is CASSLRQENTEAFF. CDR3 sequence (DNA): TGTGCCAGCAGCTTAAGACAGGAGAACACTGAAGCTTTCTTT. The V and J genes are TRBV5-5 and TRBJ1-1, with D possibly matching TRBD1 (6 bases). Trimming took off 2 bases at V and 1 base at J, with 9 bases between the two ends. This CDR3 is 14 amino acids long. Looked up from germline, CDR1 is SGHKS and CDR2 is YYEKEE (reference sequence).

The rearrangement joins TRBV19 to TRBJ1-1, with a weak D call TRBD1 (6 bases). This CDR3 is 14 amino acids long. The V gene lost 3 bases and the J gene lost 4 bases, with 12 bases spanning the gap. Germline-derived CDR1 and CDR2 are LNHDA and SQIVND (reference sequence). The CDR3 coding sequence is TGTGCCAGTAGTATTTTACAGGGTGTCACTGAAGCTTTCTTT. Translating it yields CASSILQGVTEAFF.

This rearrangement joins TRBV7-8 to TRBJ2-7, with 7 bases identical to TRBD2. Trimming took 6 bases from V and 0 from J; bases not matched to a gene: 5. The CDR3 has 14 amino acids. Germline CDR1 reads SGHVS; CDR2 reads FQNEAQ. The CDR3 is CASRPSGGSYEQYF. CDR3 DNA sequence: TGTGCCAGCAGACCTAGCGGAGGCTCCTACGAGCAGTACTTC.